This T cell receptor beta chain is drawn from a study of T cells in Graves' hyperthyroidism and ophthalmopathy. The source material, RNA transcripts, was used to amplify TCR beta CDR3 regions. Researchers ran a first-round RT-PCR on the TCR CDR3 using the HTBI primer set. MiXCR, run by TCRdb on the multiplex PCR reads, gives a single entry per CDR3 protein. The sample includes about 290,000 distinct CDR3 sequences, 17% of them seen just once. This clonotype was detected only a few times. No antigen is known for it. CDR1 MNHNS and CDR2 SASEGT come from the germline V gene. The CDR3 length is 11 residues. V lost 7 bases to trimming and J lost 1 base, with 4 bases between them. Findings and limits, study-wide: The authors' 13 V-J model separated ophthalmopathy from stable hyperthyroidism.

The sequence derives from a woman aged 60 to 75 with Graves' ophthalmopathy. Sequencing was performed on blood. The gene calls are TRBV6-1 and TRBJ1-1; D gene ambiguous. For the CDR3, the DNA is TGTGCCAGCATCCAGAACACTGAAGCTTTCTTT. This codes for CASIQNTEAFF.